The clone carrying this T cell receptor beta chain has only a few counts. What it recognizes is unknown. In germline, CDR1 is MNHNY, CDR2 SVGAGI (reference sequence). This CDR3 is built from 14 residues. V lost 5 bases to trimming and J lost 7 bases; unmatched junction nucleotides: 6. The entirety of the isolated RNA underwent reverse transcription, so expressed TCRB transcripts were sequenced. Profiling relied on immunoSEQ multiplex PCR, and the TCRdb table lists in-frame clones only, not all of them. This sample yields about 150,000 clones, of which about 9.3% are seen a single time; more than 0.45% belongs to the top ten. This sample is part of a study of beta chain features in type 1 diabetes. Whole-study results and caveats: Sequencing of cDNA might inflate the share of cells that strongly express TCR. A PCR bias possibly favoring shorter templates would apply equally to patients and controls. Naive, central memory and regulatory TCRB repertoires appeared more similar among patients than healthy donors. All four CD4+ subsets from Type 1 diabetes patients carried moderately but significantly shorter TCRB CDR3s.

In total, each donor contributed a single heparinised blood draw that averaged around 100 mL. J is TRBJ2-2 and V is TRBV6-6; 8 nucleotides line up with TRBD1. The sequenced sample was central memory CD4+ T cells from blood. The receptor was derived from a man aged 25 to 40 with type 1 diabetes. CDR3 sequence reads: CASSKTGVNGELFF. The CDR3 coding sequence is TGTGCCAGCAGTAAGACAGGGGTTAACGGGGAGCTGTTTTTT.